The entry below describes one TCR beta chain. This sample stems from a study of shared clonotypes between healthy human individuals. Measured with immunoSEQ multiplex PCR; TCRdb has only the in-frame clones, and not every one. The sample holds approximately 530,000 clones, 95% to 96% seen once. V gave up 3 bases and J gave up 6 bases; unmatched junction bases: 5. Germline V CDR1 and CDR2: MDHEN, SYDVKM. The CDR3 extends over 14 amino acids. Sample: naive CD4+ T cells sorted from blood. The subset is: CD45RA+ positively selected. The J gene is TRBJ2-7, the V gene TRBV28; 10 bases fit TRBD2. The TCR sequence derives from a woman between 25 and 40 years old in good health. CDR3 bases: TGTGCCAGCAGTTTCGGGACTAGCGATAGCGAGCAGTACTTC. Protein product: CASSFGTSDSEQYF.